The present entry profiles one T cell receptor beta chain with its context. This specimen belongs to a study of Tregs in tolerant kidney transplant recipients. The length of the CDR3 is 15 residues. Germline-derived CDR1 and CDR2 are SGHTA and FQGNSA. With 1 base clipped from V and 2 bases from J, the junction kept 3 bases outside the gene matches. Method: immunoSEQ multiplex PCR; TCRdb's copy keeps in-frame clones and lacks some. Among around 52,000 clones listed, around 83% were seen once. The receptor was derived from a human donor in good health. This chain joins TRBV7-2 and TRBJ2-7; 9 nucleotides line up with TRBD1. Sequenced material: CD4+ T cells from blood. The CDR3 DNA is TGTGCCAGCAGCTTAGTACAGGGGGCCACCTACGAGCAGTACTTC. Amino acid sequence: CASSLVQGATYEQYF.